The source of this T cell receptor (beta chain) is a study of CD8 T cell repertoires and HIV-1 epitope variants. Study at large: Enriched T cells were co-cultured with equal numbers of autologous T cell-negative antigen-presenting cells. The baseline condition was 1M T cells left uncultured. Study results and limitations: Only beta chains were identified, marking proliferation to antigen, not function.

Trimming took 4 bases from V and 3 from J, leaving 11 bases between them. CDR1 SGDLS and CDR2 YYNGEE come from the germline V gene. This CDR3 has 14 amino acids. This clone was seen only once. Its antigen is still unknown. Survey-depth immunoSEQ sequencing covered TCR beta CDR3 regions. Data came from immunoSEQ multiplex PCR; TCRdb stores just in-frame clones and leaves some out. The table lists 1,000 or so clones, about 60% of them singletons, with around two fifths in the top ten. What was sequenced was cultured CD8+ T cells derived from PBMCs. The chain recombines TRBV9 with TRBJ2-1; weak D call: TRBD1 (6 bases). This TCR came from a male donor with HIV. The CDR3 protein is CASSPRDIYNEQFF. CDR3 sequence (DNA): TGTGCCAGCAGCCCTAGGGACATCTACAATGAGCAGTTCTTC.